This is a list of T cell receptor beta chains from one sample in a study of T cell repertoires in cytomegalovirus infection. TCRdb analysed the reads with MiXCR anew, one entry per CDR3 protein. The sample lists about 460,000 distinct CDR3 sequences, 10% to 12% occurring once. Sequencing used PBMCs. Receptors originate from a human donor in good health (CMV status not recorded). Some clones in this sample may be carry-over from other donors' samples. Both conserved end residues are part of each CDR3. D genes are given only for firm matches. Clone size, where shown, is once, few, many, or a class for clones that have expanded.

abundance	j_gene	d_gene	v_gene	CDR3aa	CDR3nt
many	TRBJ2-3	.	TRBV7-3	CASSSTGSTDTQYF	TGTGCCAGCAGCTCCACAGGTAGCACAGATACGCAGTATTTT
many	TRBJ2-2	.	TRBV11-2	CASSLEAGDRNGELFF	TGTGCCAGCAGCTTAGAAGCAGGGGATAGAAACGGGGAGCTGTTTTTT
.	TRBJ2-2	.	TRBV5-4	CASSLQGSTGELFF	TGTGCCAGCAGCTTGCAGGGCTCCACCGGGGAGCTGTTTTTT
.	TRBJ2-5	.	TRBV11-2	CASSFRDPQETQYF	TGTGCCAGCAGCTTCCGGGACCCGCAGGAGACCCAGTACTTC
.	TRBJ2-1	.	TRBV20-1	CSAGGQSYNEQFF	TGCAGTGCTGGCGGACAGTCTTACAATGAGCAGTTCTTC
many	TRBJ1-5	TRBD1	TRBV25-1	CAMSRDREWMAQPQHF	TGTGCCATGTCCCGGGACAGGGAATGGATGGCTCAGCCCCAGCATTTT
many	TRBJ2-3	.	TRBV7-9	CASSFMGSSTDTQYF	TGTGCCAGCAGCTTTATGGGATCTAGCACAGATACGCAGTATTTT
few	TRBJ1-1	.	TRBV4-2	CASSQGGRDTEAFF	TGTGCCAGCAGCCAAGGGGGGCGTGACACTGAAGCTTTCTTT
.	TRBJ1-1	.	TRBV20-1	CSAGRGGLGTEAFF	TGCAGTGCGGGCCGGGGGGGGCTAGGGACTGAAGCTTTCTTT
few	TRBJ2-2	TRBD2	TRBV3-1	CASSRQMTAGDTGELFF	TGTGCCAGCAGCCGCCAAATGACAGCGGGAGACACCGGGGAGCTGTTTTTT
many	TRBJ2-3	.	TRBV19	CASSIGETSTDTQYF	TGTGCCAGTAGTATTGGTGAGACAAGCACAGATACGCAGTATTTT
many	TRBJ2-7	.	TRBV7-8	CASSPYRVSYEQYF	TGTGCCAGCAGCCCGTACCGGGTCTCCTACGAGCAGTACTTC
many	TRBJ2-1	.	TRBV13	CASSERGITYNEQFF	TGTGCCAGCAGCGAGAGGGGAATCACCTACAATGAGCAGTTCTTC
many	TRBJ2-7	.	TRBV7-8	CASSSDVVPYEQYF	TGTGCCAGCAGCTCAGACGTAGTCCCCTACGAGCAGTACTTC
many	TRBJ2-1	TRBD2	TRBV6-5	CASSPSGTSGKVPYNEQFF	TGTGCCAGCAGTCCCTCCGGGACTAGCGGAAAAGTCCCCTACAATGAGCAGTTCTTC
few	TRBJ2-7	.	TRBV20-1	CSARPHSQGKGREQYF	TGCAGTGCTAGACCCCACTCGCAGGGGAAGGGTCGGGAGCAGTACTTC
.	TRBJ2-1	.	TRBV5-1	CASSGRGGTYNEQFF	TGCGCCAGCAGCGGAAGGGGGGGCACCTACAATGAGCAGTTCTTC
many	TRBJ2-1	.	TRBV11-3	CASSLRESSYNEQFF	TGTGCCAGCAGCTTGAGAGAAAGCTCCTACAATGAGCAGTTCTTC
many	TRBJ1-2	.	TRBV7-2	CASSFWGGAKNYGYTF	TGTGCCAGCAGCTTCTGGGGGGGCGCGAAGAACTATGGCTACACCTTC
many	TRBJ2-1	.	TRBV7-8	CASSSLTADNEQFF	TGTGCCAGCAGCTCGCTAACAGCTGACAATGAGCAGTTCTTC
few	TRBJ2-7	.	TRBV12-5	CASGPTVLGEKTYEQYF	TGTGCTAGTGGTCCGACCGTGCTGGGTGAAAAAACCTACGAGCAGTACTTC
many	TRBJ2-2	.	TRBV28	CASIEAAIRTGELFF	TGTGCCAGCATAGAAGCCGCCATCAGGACCGGGGAGCTGTTTTTT
.	TRBJ2-3	.	TRBV7-9	CASSFPGTSSTDTQYF	TGTGCCAGCAGCTTCCCGGGGACCTCTAGCACAGATACGCAGTATTTT
many	TRBJ1-3	.	TRBV12-5	CASGLIPQPGHFSGNTIYF	TGTGCTAGTGGTTTGATCCCGCAACCGGGACACTTTTCTGGAAACACCATATATTTT
.	TRBJ1-2	.	TRBV5-1	CASSLGYGDGYTF	TGCGCCAGCAGCTTGGGGTACGGGGATGGCTACACCTTC
.	TRBJ1-1	TRBD1	TRBV2	CASIGQVLNTEAFF	TGTGCCAGCATCGGACAGGTTTTGAACACTGAAGCTTTCTTT
.	TRBJ2-5	.	TRBV20-1	CSLALAETQYF	TGCAGTCTCGCTCTAGCGGAGACCCAGTACTTC
few	TRBJ2-5	.	TRBV29-1	CSVPLGWRGETQYF	TGCAGCGTACCCCTGGGGTGGAGAGGAGAGACCCAGTACTTC
many	TRBJ2-7	TRBD1	TRBV19	CASSTSWTGSYEQYF	TGTGCCAGTAGTACCTCTTGGACAGGTTCCTACGAGCAGTACTTC
few	TRBJ2-1	.	TRBV7-9	CASSLDTWRGPNNEQFF	TGTGCCAGCAGCTTAGACACTTGGCGGGGCCCCAACAATGAGCAGTTCTTC
.	TRBJ2-7	.	TRBV27	CASSLTKGGGYEQYF	TGTGCCAGCAGTTTAACAAAAGGGGGGGGCTACGAGCAGTACTTC
many	TRBJ1-5	TRBD1	TRBV24-1	CATSDAGQGSQPQHF	TGTGCCACCAGTGACGCGGGACAGGGGTCTCAGCCCCAGCATTTT
many	TRBJ1-1	.	TRBV7-9	CASSGRGVNTEAFF	TGTGCCAGCAGCGGGAGAGGGGTGAACACTGAAGCTTTCTTT
.	TRBJ1-6	.	TRBV11-2	CASSQSRANNSPLHF	TGTGCCAGCAGCCAGAGCAGGGCGAATAATTCACCCCTCCACTTT
many	TRBJ1-5	.	TRBV24-1	CATSEGTGNQPQHF	TGTGCCACCAGTGAGGGGACCGGCAATCAGCCCCAGCATTTT
many	TRBJ2-1	TRBD2	TRBV7-2	CASSPPGTSGGGKFF	TGTGCCAGCAGCCCACCCGGGACTAGCGGGGGGGGGAAGTTCTTC
many	TRBJ2-3	.	TRBV9	CASSGGAGYVDTQYF	TGTGCCAGCAGCGGGGGGGCGGGATACGTGGATACGCAGTATTTT
.	TRBJ2-6	.	TRBV2	CAFGTNVLTF	TGTGCCTTCGGGACCAACGTCCTGACTTTC
many	TRBJ2-6	.	TRBV12-3/TRBV12-4	CASSFRLSLSGANVLTF	TGTGCCAGCAGTTTTCGCTTGAGCCTCTCCGGGGCCAACGTCCTGACTTTC
few	TRBJ1-5	.	TRBV19	CASSIPGIGNQPQHF	TGTGCCAGTAGTATTCCCGGGATTGGCAATCAGCCCCAGCATTTT
few	TRBJ2-2	TRBD2	TRBV3-1	CASSQGASGAGELFF	TGTGCCAGCAGCCAAGGTGCTAGCGGAGCCGGGGAGCTGTTTTTT
few	TRBJ2-2	TRBD2	TRBV28	CASSSPSGSLDGELFF	TGTGCCAGCAGTTCCCCTAGCGGGAGTTTAGACGGGGAGCTGTTTTTT
many	TRBJ2-2	TRBD2	TRBV12-3/TRBV12-4	CASSLPGLAGLGGELFF	TGTGCCAGCAGTCTACCGGGACTAGCGGGATTAGGCGGGGAGCTGTTTTTT
.	TRBJ2-7	.	TRBV18	CASQEGGPYEQYF	TGTGCCAGTCAAGAGGGGGGCCCCTACGAGCAGTACTTC
many	TRBJ2-2	.	TRBV10-3	CAISPLARQWDTGELFF	TGTGCCATCAGTCCTCTTGCGCGGCAGTGGGACACCGGGGAGCTGTTTTTT
many	TRBJ1-1	TRBD1	TRBV6-2/TRBV6-3	CASRNAQGGNTEAFF	TGTGCCAGCAGGAATGCACAGGGGGGGAACACTGAAGCTTTCTTT
many	TRBJ2-3	TRBD2	TRBV6-1	CASSRTSSSGRTDTQYF	TGTGCCAGCAGTCGAACCAGCTCTAGCGGGCGCACAGATACGCAGTATTTT
few	TRBJ2-3	.	TRBV20-1	CSARGVGGDTQYF	TGCAGTGCGAGAGGTGTTGGGGGAGATACGCAGTATTTT
many	TRBJ2-7	TRBD2	TRBV27	CASSKAGTTYEQYF	TGTGCCAGCAGTAAAGCAGGGACTACCTACGAGCAGTACTTC
.	TRBJ2-3	TRBD1	TRBV3-1	CASSFSGGAVFGTDTQYF	TGTGCCAGCAGCTTTTCAGGGGGCGCGGTCTTTGGGACAGATACGCAGTATTTT
many	TRBJ1-5	.	TRBV2	CASSEATHDQPQHF	TGTGCCAGCAGTGAAGCGACCCACGATCAGCCCCAGCATTTT
many	TRBJ1-2	.	TRBV28	CASSFARHRPGDGYTF	TGTGCCAGCAGTTTTGCTAGACACCGCCCCGGGGATGGCTACACCTTC
many	TRBJ2-7	.	TRBV15	CATSRETFGEQYF	TGTGCCACCAGCAGAGAGACATTCGGGGAGCAGTACTTC
many	TRBJ2-2	.	TRBV5-4	CASSLDGRELFF	TGTGCCAGCAGCTTGGATGGGCGGGAGCTGTTTTTT
.	TRBJ2-1	TRBD1	TRBV20-1	CSARRDRDDEQFF	TGCAGTGCCCGACGGGACAGGGATGATGAGCAGTTCTTC
many	TRBJ1-2	.	TRBV7-9	CASSLARFGQLDAHGYTF	TGTGCCAGCAGCTTAGCGCGGTTCGGACAGCTCGATGCCCATGGCTACACCTTC
few	TRBJ2-2	TRBD2	TRBV12-3/TRBV12-4	CASSFRTSGNGELFF	TGTGCCAGCAGTTTTCGGACTAGCGGTAACGGGGAGCTGTTTTTT
few	TRBJ2-1	TRBD2	TRBV29-1	CSVGGSGSYNEQFF	TGCAGCGTGGGCGGGAGTGGTTCCTACAATGAGCAGTTCTTC